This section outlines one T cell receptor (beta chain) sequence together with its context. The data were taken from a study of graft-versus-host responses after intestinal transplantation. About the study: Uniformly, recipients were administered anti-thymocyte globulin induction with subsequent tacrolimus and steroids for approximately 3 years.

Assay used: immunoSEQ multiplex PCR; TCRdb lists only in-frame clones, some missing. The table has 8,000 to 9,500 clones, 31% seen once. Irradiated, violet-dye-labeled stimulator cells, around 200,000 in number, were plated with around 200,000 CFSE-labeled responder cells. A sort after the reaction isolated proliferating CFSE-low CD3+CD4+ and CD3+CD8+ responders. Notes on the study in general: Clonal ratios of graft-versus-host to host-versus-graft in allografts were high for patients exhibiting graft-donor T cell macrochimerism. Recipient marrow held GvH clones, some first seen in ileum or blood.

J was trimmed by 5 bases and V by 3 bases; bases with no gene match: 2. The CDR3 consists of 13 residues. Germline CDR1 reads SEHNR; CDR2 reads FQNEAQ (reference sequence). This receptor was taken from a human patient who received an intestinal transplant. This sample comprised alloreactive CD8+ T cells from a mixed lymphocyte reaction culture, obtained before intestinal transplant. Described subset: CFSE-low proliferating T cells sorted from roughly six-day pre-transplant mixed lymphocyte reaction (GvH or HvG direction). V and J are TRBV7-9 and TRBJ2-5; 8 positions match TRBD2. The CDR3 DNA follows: TGTGCCAGCAGCTTTAGCGGGACGGAGACCCAGTACTTC. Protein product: CASSFSGTETQYF.